Listed below are T cell receptor beta chains from one sample, sequenced in a study of PD-L1 blockade in urothelial cancer. Some clones are missing from TCRdb's copy, which holds only in-frame ones; the method was immunoSEQ multiplex PCR. The sample records 80,000 to 130,000 clones, roughly nine tenths being singletons. This sample comprised PBMCs, obtained around atezolizumab (anti-PD-L1) treatment. Receptors originate from a woman aged 80 or over with urothelial cancer. Both conserved end residues are part of each CDR3. D genes are given only for firm matches. The listing skips clone size in some rows; elsewhere it reads once, few, many or a size class.

len,j_gene,d_gene,v_gene,abundance,CDR3nt,CDR3aa
15,TRBJ2-7,TRBD1,TRBV7-2,NA,TGTGCCAGCAGCCCCCGGGACAGAGCTACCTACGAGCAGTACTTC,CASSPRDRATYEQYF
14,TRBJ1-1,TRBD1,TRBV7-8,NA,TGTGCCAGCAGCCCGGACAGGGCGAACACTGAAGCTTTCTTT,CASSPDRANTEAFF
14,TRBJ1-2,NA,TRBV7-3,once,TGTGCCAGCAGCTTATTCGGGGGTAACTATGGCTACACCTTC,CASSLFGGNYGYTF
15,TRBJ1-2,TRBD1,TRBV7-8,NA,TGTGCCAGCACCCCGGGGGGACAGGGGGCGGCCGGCTACACCTTC,CASTPGGQGAAGYTF
13,TRBJ2-7,NA,TRBV18,once,TGTGCCAGCTCACCGGTGCAGGGGGGCGAGCAGTACTTC,CASSPVQGGEQYF
15,TRBJ1-4,TRBD1,TRBV28,NA,TGTGCCAGCAGTCCCGGTGGACAGGGCCAGGGAAAACTGTTTTTT,CASSPGGQGQGKLFF
14,TRBJ1-5,NA,TRBV30,NA,TGTGCCTGGAGCCAGAAAGGGGGTCCTCAGCCCCAGCATTTT,CAWSQKGGPQPQHF
15,TRBJ2-1,TRBD2,TRBV19,NA,TGTGCCAGTAGCCCGGGACTAGCGGGAGCTGCACGGGGGTTCTTC,CASSPGLAGAARGFF
15,TRBJ1-5,TRBD1,TRBV28,NA,TGTGCCAGCAGGATTCAGGACAGGGACCATCAGCCCCAGCATTTT,CASRIQDRDHQPQHF
13,TRBJ1-3,NA,TRBV7-7,few,TGTGCCAGCAGCTTATACAGGGGAAACACCATATATTTT,CASSLYRGNTIYF
14,TRBJ2-3,TRBD2,TRBV30,NA,TGTGCCTCCGGACTAGCGGGATTGAGTGCTACGCAGTATTTT,CASGLAGLSATQYF
14,TRBJ2-5,TRBD2,TRBV5-1,NA,TGCGCCAGCAGCTTTGGGACTAGCGGGGAGACCCAGTACTTC,CASSFGTSGETQYF
15,TRBJ2-5,TRBD1,TRBV7-6,NA,TGTGCCAGCAGCTTCTCGACAGGGCGCCAAGAGACCCAGTACTTC,CASSFSTGRQETQYF
15,TRBJ1-1,NA,TRBV9,few,TGTGCCAGCAGCGAGACCCAGGGGCCCTACACTGAAGCTTTCTTT,CASSETQGPYTEAFF
13,TRBJ2-7,TRBD2,TRBV5-1,NA,TGCGCCAGCACTCGGACTAGCGGTTACGAGCAGTACTTC,CASTRTSGYEQYF
15,TRBJ2-7,TRBD2,TRBV6-1,once,TGTGCCAGCAGTGTAGGGACTAGCGGGGGCTACGAGCAGTACTTC,CASSVGTSGGYEQYF
14,TRBJ2-7,TRBD1,TRBV6-1,NA,TGTGCCAGCAGTGTAGGGCAGGGGGCTTACGAGCAGTACTTC,CASSVGQGAYEQYF
15,TRBJ1-5,TRBD1,TRBV19,NA,TGTGCCAGTAGTATCACAGGGGGGGACAATCAGCCCCAGCATTTT,CASSITGGDNQPQHF
15,TRBJ2-2,NA,TRBV28,NA,TGTGCCAGCAGTTTTTGGAGGGGTGGCACCGGGGAGCTGTTTTTT,CASSFWRGGTGELFF
15,TRBJ2-2,TRBD1,TRBV7-2,NA,TGTGCCAGCAGCCCCACCCGGGACAGCACCGGGGAGCTGTTTTTT,CASSPTRDSTGELFF
17,TRBJ1-1,NA,TRBV28,few,TGTGCCAGCACTCAGGCACGACAGGCCTACATGAACACTGAAGCTTTCTTT,CASTQARQAYMNTEAFF
15,TRBJ2-7,NA,TRBV7-9,once,TGTGCCAGCAGCTCATCAGGGGTTATAGGTTACGAGCAGTACTTC,CASSSSGVIGYEQYF
15,TRBJ1-1,NA,TRBV9,NA,TGTGCCAGCAGCGTAGTAGGGGCAGGGTGGACTGAAGCTTTCTTT,CASSVVGAGWTEAFF
14,TRBJ1-4,TRBD1,TRBV5-5,NA,TGTGCCAGCAGCATAGGACAGGGGCAAGAAAAACTGTTTTTT,CASSIGQGQEKLFF
13,TRBJ2-3,NA,TRBV9,NA,TGTGCCAGCAGCGTAGAATTAGCAGATACGCAGTATTTT,CASSVELADTQYF